This passage covers 26 T cell receptor beta chains from one sample sequenced in a study of cytomegalovirus exposure and HLA in healthy donors. The PCR employed 60 Vbeta primers together with 13 Jbeta primers. Clones were sequenced by immunoSEQ multiplex PCR, and TCRdb holds only the in-frame ones, with some missing. The table has roughly 61,000 clones, around 92% seen once. Material for sequencing was PBMCs. The source of these receptors is a man younger than 40 in good health and CMV-seropositive.

As regards this clone: A far larger clone lies a single base away; this is likely a read error. This chain connects TRBV7-9 to TRBJ2-7, with D maybe TRBD1 (5 bases). Germline loops: CDR1 SEHNR, CDR2 FQNEAQ (reference sequence). CDR3 length equals 14 residues. Deletions cut 5 bases from V and 3 bases from J, with 14 bases between. The CDR3 nucleotides are TGTGCCAGCAGCCATACAGGCCCAATCTACGAGCAGTACTTC. Amino acids: CASSHTGPIYEQYF.

The rearrangement links TRBV19 to TRBJ2-3, with D possibly being TRBD2 (6 bases). V dropped 3 bases and J dropped 0 bases, with 10 bases sitting between them. CDR3 size: 15 residues. Germline CDR1 and CDR2: LNHDA and SQIVND (reference sequence). The CDR3 DNA sequence: TGTGCCAGTAGTATCCAGAGCGGGAGCACAGATACGCAGTATTTT. This codes for CASSIQSGSTDTQYF. Filled out from reference TRBV19 and TRBJ2-3, the complete variable domain reads DGGITQSPKYLFRKEGQNVTLSCEQNLNHDAMYWYRQDPGQGLRLIYYSQIVNDFQKGDIAEGYSVSREKKESFPLTVTSAQKNPTAFYLCASSIQSGSTDTQYFGPGTRLTVL.

The V call is TRBV18, the J call TRBJ1-2, with D unresolved. This CDR3 contains 16 residues. Trimming took off 6 bases at V and 0 bases at J, with 17 bases between the two ends. Germline values: CDR1 KGHSH, CDR2 LQKENI. The CDR3 is CASSPEAGITNYGYTF. CDR3 bases: TGTGCCAGCTCCCCGGAAGCGGGGATTACTAACTATGGCTACACCTTC. Filled out from reference TRBV18 and TRBJ1-2, the complete variable domain reads NAGVMQNPRHLVRRRGQEARLRCSPMKGHSHVYWYRQLPEEGLKFMVYLQKENIIDESGMPKERFSAEFPKEGPSILRIQQVVRGDSAAYFCASSPEAGITNYGYTFGSGTRLTVV.

This chain joins TRBV5-1 and TRBJ2-7; 8 nucleotides match TRBD2. V dropped 3 bases and J dropped 3; count of bases not matched to a gene: 5. Germline-derived CDR1 and CDR2 are SGHRS and YFSETQ. The CDR3 totals 14 residues. The CDR3 region has the DNA TGCGCCAGCAGCTATGGTAGCGGGGTCTACGAGCAGTACTTC. Translated: CASSYGSGVYEQYF.

The chain is built from TRBV2 and TRBJ1-4; D is unresolved. Germline CDR1 is SNHLY and CDR2 is FYNNEI. This CDR3 is 12 amino acids long. Trimming shortened V by 4 bases and J by 11 bases, and 11 bases separated the two germline ends. The CDR3 reads CASSARFEKLFF. The CDR3 DNA follows: TGTGCCAGCAGTGCCAGGTTCGAGAAACTGTTTTTT. Together with reference TRBV2 and TRBJ1-4, the CDR3 gives the full variable domain: EPEVTQTPSHQVTQMGQEVILRCVPISNHLYFYWYRQILGQKVEFLVSFYNNEISEKSEIFDDQFSVERPDGSNFTLKIRSTKLEDSAMYFCASSARFEKLFFGSGTQLSVL.

The chain links TRBV4-3 to TRBJ2-1; TRBD2 aligns across 7 bases. V was pared by 0 bases and J by 5 bases, with 7 bases of the junction left unmatched. Germline V gene data show CDR1 as LGHNA and CDR2 as YSLEER. The CDR3 runs 16 residues. CDR3 region: CASSQDLGRPHNEQFF. The CDR3 nucleotides are TGCGCCAGCAGCCAAGATCTCGGGAGGCCTCACAATGAGCAGTTCTTC.

This rearrangement joins TRBV7-2 to TRBJ2-1; TRBD1 agrees at 7 bases. The CDR3 extends over 14 amino acids. Per germline, CDR1 SGHTA and CDR2 FQGNSA. Unmatched junction bases numbered 6, after V lost 5 bases and J lost 5 bases. CDR3 in DNA: TGTGCCAGCAGCCACAGGGGCTGGGACAATGAGCAGTTCTTC. It encodes CASSHRGWDNEQFF.

Regarding this clone: One junction end disagrees with the germline gene, perhaps due to a read error. The chain couples TRBV19 to TRBJ2-1; weak D call: TRBD2 (6 bases). Germline lookup yields CDR1 LNHDA and CDR2 SQIVND (reference sequence). The CDR3 totals 13 residues. The CDR3: CASTIAVGGEQFF. CDR3 in DNA: TGTGCCAGTACTATAGCGGTCGGCGGTGAGCAGTTCTTC.

V gene TRBV7-9 combines with J gene TRBJ2-5; TRBD2 matches at 7 bases. The CDR3 has 14 amino acids. The J segment lost 2 bases and the V segment lost 7 bases, leaving 7 bases of the junction unmatched. CDR1 is SEHNR and CDR2 is FQNEAQ in the germline V gene (reference sequence). The CDR3 DNA reads TGTGCCAGCAACCCTAGCGGATTTCAAGAGACCCAGTACTTC. It yields the protein CASNPSGFQETQYF.

This clone has a single count. This chain connects TRBV7-3 to TRBJ1-1; the D gene is possibly TRBD1 (5 bases). CDR3 length: 16 residues. Germline V gene data show CDR1 as SGHTA and CDR2 as FQGTGA. Trimming took off 7 bases at V and 2 bases at J, with 20 bases between the two ends. CDR3 residues: CASNPGTQGYNTEAFF. The CDR3 DNA is TGTGCCAGCAACCCCGGTACGCAGGGTTACAACACTGAAGCTTTCTTT. Drawing the rest from reference TRBV7-3 and TRBJ1-1, the complete variable domain is GAGVSQTPSNKVTEKGKYVELRCDPISGHTALYWYRQSLGQGPEFLIYFQGTGAADDSGLPNDRFFAVRPEGSVSTLKIQRTERGDSAVYLCASNPGTQGYNTEAFFGQGTRLTVV.

The chain carries TRBV10-3 and TRBJ1-2; weak D call: TRBD1 (5 bases). The germline CDR1 and CDR2 sequences are ENHRY and SYGVKD. Trimming stripped 5 bases from V and 2 bases from J, with 6 bases between. The CDR3 has 12 amino acids. The CDR3 here is CAISQGNYGYTF. Written as DNA, the CDR3 is TGTGCCATCAGTCAGGGAAACTATGGCTACACCTTC.

This rearrangement joins TRBV11-3 to TRBJ1-6, with D possibly TRBD1 on 6 matching bases. Germline V lookup: CDR1 SGHNT, CDR2 YENEEA. V was clipped by 0 bases and J by 6 bases, with 9 bases between them. This CDR3 has 15 amino acids. The CDR3 here is CASSLEGQINSPLHF. As DNA, the CDR3 is TGTGCCAGCAGCTTAGAGGGACAAATTAATTCACCCCTCCACTTT.

The V and J genes are TRBV28 and TRBJ2-4; 12 bases agree with TRBD2. The CDR3 covers 17 residues. V was clipped by 5 bases and J by 3 bases; unmatched bases: 8. The germline gives CDR1 MDHEN, CDR2 SYDVKM. Here the CDR3 reads CASSLPLAGGIKNIQYF. The DNA of the CDR3 is TGTGCCAGCAGTCTGCCCCTAGCGGGAGGGATCAAAAACATTCAGTACTTC.

The chain is built from TRBV27 and TRBJ2-7; D gene unclear. The CDR3 contains 13 residues. Germline V gives CDR1 MNHEY, CDR2 SMNVEV (reference sequence). V lost 3 bases and J 2 bases, leaving 8 bases between the germline ends. The CDR3 spells CASSFNPPYEQYF. The CDR3 DNA is TGTGCCAGCAGTTTTAATCCCCCCTACGAGCAGTACTTC.

This chain links TRBV29-1 with TRBJ2-7, with TRBD2 identical over 8 bases. The CDR3 covers 12 residues. J was trimmed by 5 bases and V by 5 bases; bases with no gene match: 5. Per the germline V gene, CDR1 is SQVTM and CDR2 is ANQGSEA. CDR3: CSVTGGSHEQYF. Written as DNA, the CDR3 is TGCAGCGTTACGGGGGGGTCCCACGAGCAGTACTTC.

This clone showed up just a few times. The rearrangement joins TRBV7-6 to TRBJ2-5; D is ambiguous. Trimming removed 2 bases from V and 3 bases from J, with 4 bases in between. CDR1 SGHVS and CDR2 FNYEAQ come from the germline V gene. This CDR3 is built from 12 residues. The CDR3 DNA reads as TGTGCCAGCAGCTTAACGGAAGAGACCCAGTACTTC. Encoded protein: CASSLTEETQYF.

This clone was observed a handful of times. This chain joins TRBV5-1 and TRBJ1-4, with D maybe TRBD1 (6 bases). V lost 1 base to trimming and J lost 6 bases, with 16 bases between them. This CDR3 spans 16 amino acids. Germline lookup yields CDR1 SGHRS and CDR2 YFSETQ. DNA for the CDR3: TGCGCCAGCAGCTTGCCCAGGGGAGTGTTTGATGAAAAACTGTTTTTT. It specifies CASSLPRGVFDEKLFF.

The chain couples TRBV21-1 to TRBJ2-3; the table's D gene call, TRBD1, was not cross checked with the DNA. TRBV21-1 constitutes a pseudogene. The CDR3 totals 17 residues. This chain's CDR3 is CASCPGTGRASTDTQYF. DNA for the CDR3: TGTGCCAGCTGTCCCGGGACAGGGAGGGCTAGCACAGATACGCAGTATTTT.

The V gene is TRBV14, the J gene TRBJ1-1; the D is unclear. Trimming removed 1 base at V and 8 bases at J, with 11 bases between. This CDR3 contains 13 residues. Per the germline V gene, CDR1 is SGHDN and CDR2 is FVKESK. Written as DNA, the CDR3 is TGTGCCAGCAGCCAAGGGGAGTGGGCCGAAGCTTTCTTT. Its protein is CASSQGEWAEAFF.

This clone has only one observation. The CDR3 DNA sequence: TGTGCCAGCAGTTTCAAGCCGGACAGGGTATACGAGCAGTACTTC. This translates into CASSFKPDRVYEQYF. This chain connects TRBV28 to TRBJ2-7; 8 bases agree with TRBD1. V shed 3 bases and J 4 bases; nucleotides not matched to a gene: 8. CDR3 length: 15 amino acids. Germline CDR1 MDHEN, CDR2 SYDVKM.

The chain couples TRBV6-5 to TRBJ1-1; D is perhaps TRBD1 (6 bases). The CDR3 has 15 residues. Trimming removed 0 bases from V and 1 base from J, with 9 bases in between. Germline V gene data show CDR1 as MNHEY and CDR2 as SVGAGI. The CDR3 DNA follows: TGTGCCAGCAGTTACTCGGGACACAGGAACACTGAAGCTTTCTTT. This codes for CASSYSGHRNTEAFF.

The chain couples TRBV2 to TRBJ2-2; 11 nucleotides agree with TRBD2. CDR1 SNHLY and CDR2 FYNNEI come from the germline V gene. The CDR3 length is 17 residues. The ends lost 6 bases at V and 0 bases at J; junction bases unmatched: 6. CDR3 residues: CASRDTSGGANTGELFF. The CDR3 nucleotides are TGTGCCAGCAGAGACACTAGCGGGGGAGCGAACACCGGGGAGCTGTTTTTT.

V and J are TRBV7-8 and TRBJ2-7, with 8 bases fitting TRBD1. The CDR3 loop spans 14 amino acids. J was trimmed by 4 bases and V by 1 base; bases with no gene match: 3. Germline lookup yields CDR1 SGHVS and CDR2 FQNEAQ. The CDR3 loop is CASSLGQGQYEQYF. In nucleotides, the CDR3 is TGTGCCAGCAGCTTAGGACAGGGGCAATACGAGCAGTACTTC.

This sequence joins TRBV7-3 and TRBJ2-1; a weak D match, TRBD2 (6 bases). Per the germline V gene, CDR1 is SGHTA and CDR2 is FQGTGA. The CDR3 totals 13 residues. Deletions cut 3 bases from V and 10 bases from J, with 13 bases between. CDR3 protein: CASSLGEVGEQFF. The CDR3 DNA sequence: TGTGCCAGCAGCTTGGGGGAGGTTGGGGAGCAGTTCTTC.

This clone was seen a few times. V and J are TRBV6-5 and TRBJ1-1; TRBD1 matches at 7 bases. The J segment lost 5 bases and the V segment lost 6 bases, leaving 9 bases of the junction unmatched. Germline CDR1 reads MNHEY; CDR2 reads SVGAGI. The CDR3 covers 14 residues. Here the CDR3 DNA reads TGTGCCAGCAGACTTCGGACAGGACGAACTGAAGCTTTCTTT. Its translation: CASRLRTGRTEAFF.

The chain employs TRBV5-1 and TRBJ2-2; the D gene is possibly TRBD2 (6 bases). This CDR3 region has 15 residues. V was pared by 4 bases and J by 3 bases, with 13 bases between. CDR1 is SGHRS and CDR2 is YFSETQ in the germline V gene. CDR3 sequence (DNA): TGCGCCAGCAGCCCGATGGGCGGGGACACCGGGGAGCTGTTTTTT. Translation gives CASSPMGGDTGELFF.